The 18 T cell receptor beta chains listed next were all sequenced from one sample in a study of blood T cell repertoires in COVID-19. Sequenced by immunoSEQ multiplex PCR; TCRdb stores in-frame clones only, minus some. This sample has some 200,000 clones, with 86% found just once. The sample taken for sequencing was PBMCs or T cells enriched from blood (not recorded which). These receptors were obtained from a woman aged 40 to 50 with acute COVID-19.

The genes are TRBV7-2 and TRBJ1-2; D gene unclear. V was clipped by 2 bases and J by 2 bases, with 12 bases between them. This CDR3 comprises 15 residues. Germline V CDR1 and CDR2: SGHTA, FQGNSA. The CDR3 sequence: CASSLSGQKNYGYTF. The CDR3 DNA reads as TGTGCCAGCAGCTTAAGCGGGCAGAAGAACTATGGCTACACCTTC.

The chain has TRBV29-1 and TRBJ1-2; the D gene is possibly TRBD1 (6 bases). Germline loops: CDR1 SQVTM, CDR2 ANQGSEA. The CDR3 is 12 residues long. Deletions cut 3 bases from V and 4 bases from J, with 9 bases between. The chain's CDR3 is CSVEGRGYGYTF. CDR3 sequence (DNA): TGCAGCGTTGAGGGCAGGGGCTATGGCTACACCTTC.

This clone showed up just once. The rearrangement uses TRBV24-1 and TRBJ1-1; no clear D. This CDR3 spans 15 amino acids. Trimming pared 7 bases from V and 2 bases from J, leaving 16 bases between. The germline V gene encodes CDR1 KGHDR and CDR2 SFDVKD. The CDR3 nucleotides are TGTGCCACCAGCCGTACCTGGACTTCAAACACTGAAGCTTTCTTT. Protein product: CATSRTWTSNTEAFF.

This clone was observed a single time. This chain connects TRBV27 to TRBJ1-1; TRBD1 matches 7 bases. The V segment lost 5 bases and the J segment 6 bases; nucleotides outside the gene matches: 9. The length of the CDR3 is 14 residues. Germline assignment: CDR1 MNHEY and CDR2 SMNVEV (reference sequence). The CDR3 DNA sequence: TGTGCCAGCAGTCAGGACAGGATTTGGGCTGAAGCTTTCTTT. This codes for CASSQDRIWAEAFF.

V is TRBV28 and J is TRBJ1-1; 7 positions agree with TRBD1. The CDR3 length is 15 residues. V lost 5 bases to trimming and J lost 6 bases; unmatched junction nucleotides: 12. Germline-derived CDR1 and CDR2 are MDHEN and SYDVKM. The CDR3 region has the DNA TGTGCCAGCAGTCTATTCCGGGACAGCCGACCTGAAGCTTTCTTT. Protein product: CASSLFRDSRPEAFF.

This rearrangement joins TRBV20-1 to TRBJ1-2; no clear D gene. This CDR3 is 14 amino acids long. Germline V CDR1 and CDR2: DFQATT, SNEGSKA (reference sequence). The V end lost 3 bases, the J end lost 8 bases, and 19 bases lay between the germline ends. CDR3 bases: TGCAGTGCTAGTGCTCGTGCCGGGATGAACGGCTACACCTTC. As protein: CSASARAGMNGYTF.

The CDR3 nucleotides read TGTGCCATCAGTGAGGGACACCTGAACACTGAAGCTTTCTTT. The encoded protein is CAISEGHLNTEAFF. This rearrangement joins TRBV10-3 to TRBJ1-1; a possible D gene is TRBD1 (5 bases). CDR3 size: 14 residues. Germline loops: CDR1 ENHRY, CDR2 SYGVKD. V was shortened by 2 bases and J by 0 bases, with 7 bases between the two germline ends.

The chain joins TRBV28 to TRBJ1-5; the match to TRBD1 covers 8 bases. The CDR3 spans 17 residues. The trim removed 3 bases at V and 3 bases at J, leaving 10 bases unmatched. Germline V gene lookup returns CDR1 MDHEN and CDR2 SYDVKM. CDR3 residues: CASSFLRGTGLNQPQHF. CDR3 DNA: TGTGCCAGCAGTTTTTTGCGAGGGACAGGACTCAATCAGCCCCAGCATTTT.

The chain couples TRBV6-6 to TRBJ1-2; weak D call: TRBD1 (6 bases). Trimming took off 5 bases at V and 8 bases at J, with 15 bases between the two ends. The CDR3 sequence is 13 residues long. Looked up from germline, CDR1 is MNHNY and CDR2 is SVGAGI (reference sequence). DNA for the CDR3: TGTGCCAGCAGTACGGCCCAGGGGTTAGGCTACACCTTC. This translates into CASSTAQGLGYTF.

The rearrangement uses TRBV15 and TRBJ1-6; D gene uncertain. Germline V gene lookup returns CDR1 LNHNV and CDR2 YYDKDF (reference sequence). This CDR3 has 15 amino acids. V lost 7 bases, J lost 7 bases, and 17 bases lay in between. In DNA form, the CDR3 reads TGTGCCACCATCCCGTTTTGGGGAGGCAATTCACCCCTCCACTTT. It is translated as CATIPFWGGNSPLHF.

The count of this clone is one. Germline and junction disagree at one end, which may indicate a read error. The V call is TRBV7-7, the J call TRBJ2-2; tentatively, D is TRBD2 (5 bases). CDR1 and CDR2 from the germline V gene are SSHAT and FNYEAQ (reference sequence). The CDR3 sequence is 17 residues long. CDR3 protein: CASSPRTGNPNTGELFF. The DNA for the CDR3 is TGTGCTAGCAGCCCGAGGACTGGAAACCCGAACACCGGGGAGCTGTTTTTT.

J is TRBJ2-1 and V is TRBV5-4; 7 positions agree with TRBD1. The junction had 6 bases not matched to a gene; V was cut back by 4 bases and J by 2 bases. The CDR3 covers 15 residues. Per germline, CDR1 SGHNT and CDR2 YYREEE (reference sequence). The CDR3 DNA reads as TGTGCCAGCAGCCATGGGACAGACACCTACAATGAGCAGTTCTTC. As protein: CASSHGTDTYNEQFF.

DNA of the CDR3: TGTGCCAGCAGACCTGACAGCTACACCGGGGAGCTGTTTTTT. It is translated as CASRPDSYTGELFF. This sequence joins TRBV4-2 and TRBJ2-2; the D gene is possibly TRBD1 (5 bases). CDR1 and CDR2 (germline): LGHNA, YNFKEQ. The CDR3 covers 14 residues. V lost 6 bases, J lost 3 bases, and 11 bases lay in between.

This chain joins TRBV30 and TRBJ1-6; 9 bases are a match to TRBD1. The ends lost 2 bases at V and 7 bases at J; junction bases unmatched: 6. The CDR3 spans 15 residues. Germline lookup yields CDR1 GTSNPN and CDR2 SVGIG (reference sequence). The CDR3 coding sequence is TGTGCCTGGAGTCAAACGGACAGGGGAAATTCACCCCTCCACTTT. Translating gives CAWSQTDRGNSPLHF.

The gene calls are TRBV10-1 and TRBJ2-1; 11 nucleotides agree with TRBD2. The CDR3 length is 18 residues. Germline V CDR1 and CDR2: WNHNN, SYGVQD (reference sequence). Trimming cost V 8 bases and J 0 bases; bases outside gene matches: 12. The CDR3 reads CASGGLAGGQSSYNEQFF. CDR3 coding DNA: TGCGCCAGCGGCGGGCTAGCGGGGGGCCAAAGCTCCTACAATGAGCAGTTCTTC.

The V gene is TRBV7-9, the J gene TRBJ1-1, with 7 bases that match TRBD1. J gave up 0 bases and V 9 bases, and 10 bases lay outside the gene matches. This CDR3 contains 15 residues. CDR1 and CDR2 (germline): SEHNR, FQNEAQ (reference sequence). CDR3 DNA sequence: TGTGCCAGTACTCGAGGGGGCAGCATGAACACTGAAGCTTTCTTT. Its protein product is CASTRGGSMNTEAFF.

V is TRBV2 and J is TRBJ2-5; 10 bases match TRBD2. CDR1 and CDR2 from the germline V gene are SNHLY and FYNNEI. V was clipped by 4 bases and J by 4 bases; unmatched bases: 3. The length of the CDR3 is 14 residues. The CDR3 reads CASSGTSGSETQYF. CDR3 DNA sequence: TGTGCCAGCAGTGGGACTAGCGGATCAGAGACCCAGTACTTC.

This chain joins TRBV2 and TRBJ1-5; D is undetermined. V shed 2 bases and J shed 1 base, with 12 bases lying between them. The CDR3 sequence is 16 residues long. Germline V CDR1 and CDR2: SNHLY, FYNNEI. The CDR3 loop is CASSELEGTSNQPQHF. CDR3 nucleotide sequence: TGTGCCAGCAGTGAATTGGAGGGTACAAGCAATCAGCCCCAGCATTTT. The whole variable domain, remainder taken from reference TRBV2 and TRBJ1-5, is EPEVTQTPSHQVTQMGQEVILRCVPISNHLYFYWYRQILGQKVEFLVSFYNNEISEKSEIFDDQFSVERPDGSNFTLKIRSTKLEDSAMYFCASSELEGTSNQPQHFGDGTRLSIL.